This T cell receptor (beta chain) was found in a study of blood T cell repertoires in COVID-19. Overall study: The United States, Italy and Spain were the sources of the acute and convalescent COVID-19 samples. The analysed material was cDNA or gDNA that came from T cells, B-cell-depleted T cells, or PBMCs.

The authors' processing: Reference gene primer amplification in the assay estimated nucleated cell counts. Repertoires were generated with immunoSEQ multiplex PCR, while TCRdb's copy carries only in-frame clones and drops some. V and J calls and clone size are given by that table; D and trimming were obtained from the DNA. Here the sample spans 250,000 to 350,000 clones, over 75% being singletons. The Seattle patients joined while their infection was active and were tracked longitudinally afterward. Germline-derived CDR1 and CDR2 are MNHNS and SASEGT. The length of the CDR3 is 15 residues. Trimming removed 1 base from V and 7 bases from J, with 14 bases in between.

The sequence derives from a human donor with COVID-19, enrolled during active disease. The donor label of this sample is uncertain. The chain joins TRBV6-1 to TRBJ1-5, with D possibly TRBD1 on 5 matching bases. Sequencing was performed on peripheral blood. The CDR3 coding sequence is TGTGCCAGCAGTGAAGTTGGGCGGGGCGGGCAGCCCCAGCATTTT. Protein: CASSEVGRGGQPQHF.